This T cell receptor beta chain was documented in a study of blood T cell repertoires in COVID-19. Study information: Sites across the United States, Italy and Spain contributed samples from acute and convalescent COVID-19. The cDNA or gDNA used as material had been derived from T cells, B-cell-depleted T cells, or PBMCs.

Data came from immunoSEQ multiplex PCR; TCRdb stores just in-frame clones and leaves some out. Of nearly 250,000 clones listed, approximately 82% are singletons. Trimming removed 6 bases from V and 6 bases from J; junction bases left unmatched: 9. The CDR3 contains 15 residues. CDR1 is LNHNV and CDR2 is YYDKDF in the germline V gene (reference sequence). This clonotype originated in a woman aged 80 or older with acute or convalescent COVID-19. The V and J genes are TRBV15 and TRBJ1-2, with 11 bases lining up with TRBD1. The sample consisted of peripheral blood. CDR3: CATRMTGQGAHGYTF. The CDR3, as DNA: TGTGCCACCAGAATGACCGGACAGGGGGCGCATGGCTACACCTTC.